Below are 24 T cell receptor beta chains sequenced from a single sample in a study of blood T cell repertoires in COVID-19. Profiled with immunoSEQ multiplex PCR; TCRdb holds only in-frame clones, not every one. The data show about 260,000 clones, roughly 84% seen once. The material sequenced was peripheral blood. Source of these receptors: a man in his sixties with acute or convalescent COVID-19.

This chain uses TRBV11-3 with TRBJ2-3, with D possibly being TRBD2 (5 bases). In germline, CDR1 is SGHNT, CDR2 YENEEA. The CDR3 loop spans 15 amino acids. The germline V and J ends were trimmed by 1 base and 4 bases, with 12 bases remaining between them. In DNA, the CDR3 is TGTGCCAGCAGCTTAGGTGTGCTAGCTTCAGATACGCAGTATTTT. Its translation is CASSLGVLASDTQYF. Looking up the rest from reference TRBV11-3 and TRBJ2-3 gives the full variable domain: EAGVVQSPRYKIIEKKQPVAFWCNPISGHNTLYWYLQNLGQGPELLIRYENEEAVDDSQLPKDRFSAERLKGVDSTLKIQPAELGDSAVYLCASSLGVLASDTQYFGPGTRLTVL.

The chain employs TRBV3-1 (or the pseudogene TRBV3-2) and TRBJ1-5; D is possibly TRBD1 (6 bases). The germline gives CDR1 LGHDT, CDR2 YNNKEL (reference sequence). Trimming pared 3 bases from V and 1 base from J, leaving 7 bases between. This CDR3 is 14 amino acids long. The CDR3 nucleotides are TGTGCCAGCAGCCACGGGACAAGCAATCAGCCCCAGCATTTT. Translated: CASSHGTSNQPQHF.

The rearrangement uses TRBV3-1 (or the pseudogene TRBV3-2) and TRBJ2-1; D uncertain. V lost 4 bases and J lost 0, with 10 bases in between. Germline CDR1 reads LGHDT; CDR2 reads YNNKEL (reference sequence). CDR3 length: 15 residues. The DNA of the CDR3 is TGTGCCAGCAGCCTAACTGGTAGCTCCTACAATGAGCAGTTCTTC. Translation: CASSLTGSSYNEQFF.

This chain connects TRBV7-9 to TRBJ1-5; D may be TRBD1 (5 bases). The CDR3 consists of 14 residues. CDR1 and CDR2 from the germline V gene are SEHNR and FQNEAQ (reference sequence). V dropped 1 base and J dropped 6 bases, with 10 bases sitting between them. CDR3 nucleotides: TGTGCCAGCAGCTTAGGGGGCTTCGGTCAGCCCCAGCATTTT. The encoded protein is CASSLGGFGQPQHF.

The chain combines TRBV6-2 or TRBV6-3 with TRBJ2-6; D may be TRBD2 (5 bases). The CDR3 covers 16 residues. The germline V gene has CDR1 MNHEY and CDR2 SVGEGT. The germline V and J ends were trimmed by 6 bases and 0 bases, with 12 bases remaining between them. The CDR3 loop reads CASSLRGASGANVLTF. The CDR3 DNA follows: TGTGCCAGCAGCCTACGGGGAGCCTCTGGGGCCAACGTCCTGACTTTC.

The chain couples TRBV27 to TRBJ2-3; 9 nucleotides line up with TRBD1. This CDR3 spans 18 amino acids. Trimming at V came to 6 bases and at J to 4 bases, leaving 17 bases not matched to a gene. Germline assignment: CDR1 MNHEY and CDR2 SMNVEV (reference sequence). CDR3 DNA sequence: TGTGCCAGCAGGAACATGCCCGGGACAGGGAGTGGCCCAGATACGCAGTATTTT. It encodes CASRNMPGTGSGPDTQYF.

This chain connects TRBV27 to TRBJ2-5; D may be TRBD2 (5 bases). Germline V gene sequence: CDR1 MNHEY, CDR2 SMNVEV (reference sequence). This CDR3 has 13 amino acids. Between the trimmed V and J ends, which lost 3 bases and 2 bases, there was a span of 7 bases. CDR3 coding DNA: TGTGCCAGCAGTTTGAGGGTTCAAGAGACCCAGTACTTC. Translation: CASSLRVQETQYF.

This clone was counted once. The rearrangement links TRBV19 to TRBJ2-7; 9 positions agree with TRBD1. CDR3 size: 16 residues. The V gene end was trimmed by 5 bases and the J gene end by 2 bases; junction bases not matched to a gene: 10. The germline CDR1 and CDR2 sequences are LNHDA and SQIVND (reference sequence). The DNA for the CDR3 is TGTGCCAGTAGTGCGCGGCCGGGACAGGGTCCCTACGAGCAGTACTTC. This translates into CASSARPGQGPYEQYF.

This clone was observed a single time. The rearrangement links TRBV2 to TRBJ2-1; 10 positions match TRBD1. Germline V CDR1 and CDR2: SNHLY, FYNNEI. V lost 5 bases and J lost 3; bases outside the gene matches: 4. The CDR3 extends over 15 amino acids. CDR3 loop: CASSYRDRGYNEQFF. The CDR3 DNA reads as TGTGCCAGCAGTTACCGGGACAGGGGCTACAATGAGCAGTTCTTC.

This clone has a handful of counts. The rearrangement links TRBV10-1 to TRBJ2-3; D might be TRBD2 (5 bases). The V gene lost 6 bases and the J gene lost 3 bases, with 13 bases spanning the gap. This CDR3 comprises 14 residues. Germline CDR1 reads WNHNN; CDR2 reads SYGVQD (reference sequence). The CDR3 coding sequence is TGCGCCAGCAGCCCCGACGGGGAAACAGATACGCAGTATTTT. It encodes CASSPDGETDTQYF.

The chain joins TRBV11-2 to TRBJ2-1; D remains ambiguous. CDR3 length equals 15 residues. Germline V gene data show CDR1 as SGHAT and CDR2 as FQNNGV. V lost 1 base to trimming and J lost 0 bases, with 7 bases between them. CDR3 coding DNA: TGTGCCAGCAGCTTAGGCCCGGTCTCCTACAATGAGCAGTTCTTC. Protein sequence: CASSLGPVSYNEQFF.

The V and J genes are TRBV23-1 and TRBJ2-1; TRBD2 might be the D (5 bases). TRBV23-1 is an ORF; its function is uncertain. With 2 bases removed from V and 4 bases from J, the gap between germline ends came to 12 bases. The CDR3 covers 15 residues. CDR3 nucleotide sequence: TGCGCCAGCAGTCAAACCCGGGGTCCTTACAATGAGCAGTTCTTC. Translated: CASSQTRGPYNEQFF.

The chain is built from TRBV19 and TRBJ1-1; TRBD1 matches 8 bases. V shed 6 bases, J shed 4 bases, and the junction held 19 bases outside the gene matches. CDR3 size: 18 residues. Germline CDR1 is LNHDA and CDR2 is SQIVND (reference sequence). CDR3 bases: TGTGCCAGTAGCCCCTCGGGACAGGTCCTACAATTCCTCACTGAAGCTTTCTTT. It translates to CASSPSGQVLQFLTEAFF.

The gene calls are TRBV11-2 and TRBJ1-5, with D maybe TRBD1 (6 bases). The V and J ends lost 0 bases and 0 bases respectively, with 18 bases between them. The CDR3 loop spans 19 amino acids. CDR1 is SGHAT, CDR2 FQNNGV, per germline. The CDR3 nucleotides read TGTGCCAGCAGCTTAGACCGACAGGCCCTAGTATATAGCAATCAGCCCCAGCATTTT. It yields the protein CASSLDRQALVYSNQPQHF.

The chain links TRBV20-1 to TRBJ1-5, with TRBD1 as a possible D gene (5 bases). Germline V gene lookup returns CDR1 DFQATT and CDR2 SNEGSKA (reference sequence). CDR3 length equals 15 residues. Trimming shortened V by 3 bases and J by 2 bases, and 14 bases separated the two germline ends. For the CDR3, the DNA is TGCAGTGCTAGTGCAGGGCAAGGCGGCAATCAGCCCCAGCATTTT. Translating gives CSASAGQGGNQPQHF.

This chain uses TRBV5-6 with TRBJ2-7; TRBD2 agrees at 10 bases. With V trimmed by 3 bases and J by 3 bases, 3 bases remained unmatched. CDR1 and CDR2 from the germline V gene are SGHDT and YYEEEE. The CDR3 runs to 14 residues. The CDR3 loop is CASSSGTSDYEQYF. DNA of the CDR3: TGTGCCAGCAGCTCCGGGACTAGCGACTACGAGCAGTACTTC.

The V call is TRBV29-1, the J call TRBJ1-3, with D possibly TRBD1 on 6 matching bases. This CDR3 spans 14 amino acids. V was pared by 4 bases and J by 0 bases, with 10 bases between. CDR1 and CDR2 (germline): SQVTM, ANQGSEA. Here the CDR3 reads CSVATGYSGNTIYF. The CDR3 DNA is TGCAGCGTTGCCACAGGGTACTCTGGAAACACCATATATTTT.

The chain employs TRBV6-5 and TRBJ1-2; 7 bases are a match to TRBD1. Trimming cost V 0 bases and J 4 bases; bases outside gene matches: 8. In germline, CDR1 is MNHEY, CDR2 SVGAGI. The CDR3 has 16 residues. The CDR3 nucleotides read TGTGCCAGCAGTTACTCGAGGGGGCTCAACGCCTATGGCTACACCTTC. This gives the protein CASSYSRGLNAYGYTF.

The chain carries TRBV6-4 and TRBJ2-3; 8 bases line up with TRBD2. V gave up 6 bases and J gave up 5 bases; unmatched junction bases: 7. Germline V gene data show CDR1 as MRHNA and CDR2 as SNTAGT. The CDR3 spans 14 residues. CDR3 in DNA: TGTGCCAGCAGCGGGGGGGCCCTGGGAGATACGCAGTATTTT. It is translated as CASSGGALGDTQYF.

The CDR3 nucleotides are TGTGCCAGCAGCCAAGAATCAGCGTTGCATAATGAGCAGTTCTTC. It codes for CASSQESALHNEQFF. The chain uses TRBV4-2 and TRBJ2-1; no clear D. CDR1 is LGHNA, CDR2 YNFKEQ, per germline. This CDR3 comprises 15 residues. Trimming left V 0 bases short and J 7 bases short, with 13 bases between.

V and J are TRBV10-3 and TRBJ2-1, with TRBD2 identical over 12 bases. In germline, CDR1 is ENHRY, CDR2 SYGVKD. The ends lost 4 bases at V and 0 bases at J; junction bases unmatched: 7. The CDR3 has 18 residues. CDR3 sequence reads: CAISGLAGGLSSYNEQFF. CDR3 in DNA: TGTGCCATCAGTGGTCTAGCGGGAGGGCTTAGCTCCTACAATGAGCAGTTCTTC.

The CDR3 protein is CATNRVSEQYF. The DNA for the CDR3 is TGTGCCACCAACAGGGTTTCCGAGCAGTACTTC. The chain uses TRBV6-5 and TRBJ2-7, with D tentatively TRBD1 (6 bases). CDR3 length: 11 amino acids. V was pared by 10 bases and J by 6 bases, with 13 bases between. CDR1 and CDR2 from the germline V gene are MNHEY and SVGAGI.

The chain combines TRBV2 with TRBJ2-5, with a weak D call TRBD2 (5 bases). CDR3 length: 13 amino acids. Germline V lookup: CDR1 SNHLY, CDR2 FYNNEI. V dropped 10 bases and J dropped 2 bases, with 14 bases sitting between them. CDR3: CATQLVVQETQYF. The CDR3 bases are TGTGCCACTCAACTAGTCGTACAAGAGACCCAGTACTTC.

The chain joins TRBV19 to TRBJ1-3, with D maybe TRBD1 (5 bases). The CDR3 length is 16 residues. V was shortened by 8 bases and J by 0 bases, with 17 bases between the two germline ends. In germline, CDR1 is LNHDA, CDR2 SQIVND (reference sequence). The CDR3 loop reads CASSDRNKFSGNTIYF. The CDR3 DNA reads as TGTGCCAGTTCCGACAGAAACAAATTCTCTGGAAACACCATATATTTT.